This TCR beta chain was identified during a study of cytomegalovirus exposure and HLA in healthy donors. The overall study: Inside one of the first data releases sat 85 million or so unique TCRs taken from HLA-typed donors.

Use of 60 Vbeta and 13 Jbeta primers characterized the PCR. Here immunoSEQ multiplex PCR was the method, and the copy in TCRdb shows in-frame clones only, minus some. This repertoire includes about 120,000 clones. Study conclusions and caveats: Sequencing likely produced, as an artifact, a cluster of highly shared sequence variants.

On this clone itself: Its antigen remains unidentified.

This CDR3 spans 16 amino acids. Germline values: CDR1 MDHEN, CDR2 SYDVKM. J was trimmed by 1 base and V by 5 bases; bases with no gene match: 7. The sample was PBMCs. V and J are TRBV28 and TRBJ2-1, with TRBD2 matching 8 bases. The receptor's source is a woman aged 40 to 55 in good health and CMV-seropositive. CDR3 protein: CASSNPLAASYNEQFF. As DNA, the CDR3 is TGTGCCAGCAGTAACCCACTAGCGGCTTCCTACAATGAGCAGTTCTTC.